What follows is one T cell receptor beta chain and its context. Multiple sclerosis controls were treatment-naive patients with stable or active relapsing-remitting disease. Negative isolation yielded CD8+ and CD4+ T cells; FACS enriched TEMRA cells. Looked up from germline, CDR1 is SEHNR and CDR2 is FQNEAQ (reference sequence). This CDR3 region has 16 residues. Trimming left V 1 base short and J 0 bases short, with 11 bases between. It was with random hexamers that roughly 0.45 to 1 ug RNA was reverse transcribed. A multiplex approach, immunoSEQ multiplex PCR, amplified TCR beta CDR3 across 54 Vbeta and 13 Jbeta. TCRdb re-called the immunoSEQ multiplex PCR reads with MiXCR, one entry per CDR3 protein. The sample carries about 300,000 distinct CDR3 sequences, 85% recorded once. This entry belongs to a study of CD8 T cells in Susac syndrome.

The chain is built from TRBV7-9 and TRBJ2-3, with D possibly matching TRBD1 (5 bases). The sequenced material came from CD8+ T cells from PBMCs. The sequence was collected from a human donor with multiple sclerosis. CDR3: CASSLGADSSTDTQYF. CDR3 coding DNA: TGTGCCAGCAGCTTAGGGGCCGACAGTAGCACAGATACGCAGTATTTT.